What follows are 31 T cell receptor beta chains derived from one specimen sequenced in a study of blood T cells in healthy people across ages. Primed by a sample-barcoded 5' primer and a J-beta primer mix, a second PCR proceeded for 7 to 11 cycles. TCRdb passed the 5' RACE reads through MiXCR, listing each CDR3 protein once. Of about 1.6 million distinct CDR3 sequences detected, about 35% appear once; the ten largest clones hold roughly 10%. The specimen sequenced was blood. The receptors come from a woman aged 25 to 39 in good health.

V gene TRBV9 combines with J gene TRBJ2-5; 12 bases line up with TRBD2. The DNA matches TRBJ2-7 better at its end, which makes the J call doubtful. This CDR3 spans 16 amino acids. CDR1 SGDLS and CDR2 YYNGEE come from the germline V gene. For the CDR3, the DNA is TGTGCCAGCAGCGTGGCTAGCGGGAGGGAGGTGTACGAGCAGTACTTC. Translating gives CASSVASGREVYEQYF.

With respect to this clonotype: Germline and junction disagree at one end, which may indicate a read error. The gene calls are TRBV12-3 or TRBV12-4 and TRBJ1-1; D possibly corresponds to TRBD1 (5 bases). The CDR3 spans 13 residues. The CDR3 coding sequence is TGTACCAGCAGTGTGCAGGGTAGAACTGAAGCTTTCTTT. This gives the protein CTSSVQGRTEAFF.

The V gene is TRBV4-1, the J gene TRBJ2-1, with 8 nucleotides matching TRBD1. Germline loops: CDR1 MGHRA, CDR2 YSYEKL. The CDR3 spans 16 residues. V shed 3 bases and J 4 bases; nucleotides not matched to a gene: 8. CDR3 nucleotides: TGCGCCAGCAGCCACACAGGGGGTACCTTATACAATGAGCAGTTCTTC. Encoded protein: CASSHTGGTLYNEQFF.

This clonotype was recorded a few times. The rearrangement uses TRBV5-6 and TRBJ2-1, with 10 bases aligning to TRBD2. This CDR3 contains 16 residues. V shed 4 bases, J shed 6 bases, and the junction held 10 bases outside the gene matches. CDR1 and CDR2 (germline): SGHDT, YYEEEE. The CDR3 DNA reads TGTGCCAGCAGCGAAGATCCACTAGCGGGACCCAATGAGCAGTTCTTC. Encoded protein: CASSEDPLAGPNEQFF.

The rearrangement joins TRBV6-1 to TRBJ1-4; possible D gene TRBD1, 6 bases. This CDR3 has 17 residues. Germline values: CDR1 MNHNS, CDR2 SASEGT. Trimming removed 3 bases from V and 7 bases from J, with 21 bases in between. CDR3 protein: CASSEGAAGRRGEKLFF. CDR3 sequence (DNA): TGTGCCAGCAGTGAGGGGGCGGCGGGGCGCCGAGGTGAAAAACTGTTTTTT.

Concerning this clonotype itself: One junction end does not reproduce the germline sequence, and a read error may be involved. The J gene is TRBJ2-3, the V gene TRBV7-9; maybe TRBD1 (6 bases). The CDR3 loop spans 15 amino acids. From germline, CDR1 is SEHNR and CDR2 FQNEAQ (reference sequence). CDR3 sequence reads: CASRGGPTALDTRYF. CDR3 DNA: TGTGCCAGCAGAGGGGGACCGACCGCCCTGGATACGCGGTATTTT.

This rearrangement joins TRBV9 to TRBJ1-6; D remains ambiguous. V dropped 0 bases and J dropped 10 bases, with 11 bases sitting between them. Germline loops: CDR1 SGDLS, CDR2 YYNGEE. This CDR3 comprises 14 residues. The CDR3 DNA is TGTGCCAGCAGCGTAGAGGGCTCCAAATCACCCCTCCACTTT. Translation gives CASSVEGSKSPLHF. Variable domain in full (rest from reference TRBV9 and TRBJ1-6): DSGVTQTPKHLITATGQRVTLRCSPRSGDLSVYWYQQSLDQGLQFLIQYYNGEERAKGNILERFSAQQFPDLHSELNLSSLELGDSALYFCASSVEGSKSPLHFGNGTRLTVT.

This clonotype was observed a few times. This chain connects TRBV20-1 to TRBJ2-7; D is tentatively TRBD1 or TRBD2 (5 bases each). Trimming shortened V by 5 bases and J by 0 bases, and 11 bases separated the two germline ends. Germline-derived CDR1 and CDR2 are DFQATT and SNEGSKA (reference sequence). This CDR3 is 13 amino acids long. Here the CDR3 reads CSAGTERSYEQYF. CDR3 nucleotide sequence: TGCAGTGCTGGGACCGAGCGCTCCTACGAGCAGTACTTC.

The genes are TRBV9 and TRBJ2-1; D unresolved. Germline CDR1 is SGDLS and CDR2 is YYNGEE. The CDR3 is 16 residues long. Trimming cost V 3 bases and J 5 bases, with 18 bases left between them. The CDR3 DNA is TGTGCCAGCAGCGAAAGTCGGCGGAGCACCCACAATGAGCAGTTCTTC. Translating it yields CASSESRRSTHNEQFF. Combining the CDR3 with reference TRBV9 and TRBJ2-1 gives the whole variable domain DSGVTQTPKHLITATGQRVTLRCSPRSGDLSVYWYQQSLDQGLQFLIQYYNGEERAKGNILERFSAQQFPDLHSELNLSSLELGDSALYFCASSESRRSTHNEQFFGPGTRLTVL.

On this clonotype itself: An end of the junction differs from the germline gene, which may be a read error. J is TRBJ2-3 and V is TRBV7-2, with 13 bases lining up with TRBD2. Germline V gene lookup returns CDR1 SGHTA and CDR2 FQGNSA. The CDR3 covers 16 residues. CDR3 sequence (DNA): TGTGCCAGCAGCACCGGACTAGCGGGGGCTACAGGTACGCAGTATTTT. Translation gives CASSTGLAGATGTQYF.

This clonotype showed up just a few times. This chain uses TRBV10-2 with TRBJ2-5; TRBD2 agrees at 8 bases. Germline values: CDR1 WSHSY, CDR2 SAAADI. This CDR3 is 12 amino acids long. V shed 8 bases and J 9 bases; nucleotides not matched to a gene: 8. The CDR3 is CASLSGRGAQYF. The CDR3 DNA is TGCGCCAGCCTCTCCGGGAGGGGGGCCCAGTACTTC.

The J gene is TRBJ1-1, the V gene TRBV20-1; 9 bases match TRBD1. The length of the CDR3 is 16 residues. The junction had 13 bases not matched to a gene; V was cut back by 7 bases and J by 1 base. CDR1 and CDR2 (germline): DFQATT, SNEGSKA (reference sequence). The chain's CDR3 is CSVLPRTGAQNTEAFF. The CDR3 nucleotides read TGCAGTGTTTTACCGCGGACAGGGGCCCAGAACACTGAAGCTTTCTTT.

The J gene is TRBJ1-5, the V gene TRBV10-1; no clear D gene. V shed 0 bases and J shed 0 bases, with 9 bases lying between them. This CDR3 contains 16 residues. Germline CDR1 reads WNHNN; CDR2 reads SYGVQD (reference sequence). The CDR3 protein is CASSESPEDSNQPQHF. As DNA, the CDR3 is TGCGCCAGCAGTGAGTCTCCCGAAGATAGCAATCAGCCCCAGCATTTT.

The rearrangement uses TRBV9 and TRBJ2-4; D is possibly TRBD1 (6 bases). The J call is uncertain, as TRBJ2-7 better fits the DNA end. The length of the CDR3 is 13 residues. The germline gives CDR1 SGDLS, CDR2 YYNGEE. This CDR3 reads CASSIVQGSEQYF. The DNA for the CDR3 is TGTGCCAGCAGCATAGTTCAGGGGTCCGAGCAGTACTTC.

This clonotype came up a few times. The chain combines TRBV5-1 with TRBJ2-1; the match to TRBD2 covers 7 bases. This CDR3 contains 16 residues. V lost 4 bases and J lost 8; bases outside the gene matches: 15. Germline V gene sequence: CDR1 SGHRS, CDR2 YFSETQ. The CDR3 nucleotides read TGCGCCAGCAGCGGCCTAGGGCGGGAGCATAAATATGAGCAGTTCTTC. This translates into CASSGLGREHKYEQFF.

This clonotype was seen only a few times. V gene TRBV5-1 combines with J gene TRBJ2-5; D gene unclear. The CDR3 length is 15 residues. Germline assignment: CDR1 SGHRS and CDR2 YFSETQ. V lost 6 bases and J 4 bases, leaving 19 bases between the germline ends. For the CDR3, the DNA is TGCGCCAGCATTAAAGACCCCAACCTTAGAGAGACCCAGTACTTC. Translating gives CASIKDPNLRETQYF.

The genes are TRBV7-9 and TRBJ2-1; possibly TRBD1 for D (6 bases). Germline values: CDR1 SEHNR, CDR2 FQNEAQ (reference sequence). The CDR3 loop spans 13 amino acids. Trimming removed 7 bases from V and 5 bases from J, with 12 bases in between. This chain's CDR3 is CASKGAGDNEQFF. The DNA of the CDR3 is TGTGCCAGCAAGGGAGCAGGGGACAATGAGCAGTTCTTC. The variable domain in full, completed from reference TRBV7-9 and TRBJ2-1, reads DTGVSQNPRHKITKRGQNVTFRCDPISEHNRLYWYRQTLGQGPEFLTYFQNEAQLEKSRLLSDRFSAERPKGSFSTLEIQRTEQGDSAMYLCASKGAGDNEQFFGPGTRLTVL.

Only a few counts were recorded for this clonotype. V usage is TRBV27 and J usage is TRBJ2-1; maybe TRBD2 (6 bases). This CDR3 comprises 15 residues. The germline V gene has CDR1 MNHEY and CDR2 SMNVEV (reference sequence). V lost 3 bases and J 4 bases, leaving 13 bases between the germline ends. The CDR3 region is CASSLGGVTYNEQFF. The DNA for the CDR3 is TGTGCCAGCAGTTTGGGGGGAGTAACTTACAATGAGCAGTTCTTC.

A few counts support this clonotype. The V gene is TRBV29-1, the J gene TRBJ2-3; D call uncertain. The CDR3 runs 14 residues. Germline V gene sequence: CDR1 SQVTM, CDR2 ANQGSEA. V was pared by 0 bases and J by 6 bases, with 13 bases between. CDR3 coding DNA: TGCAGCGTTGAAGAACCCCGCATCAGCGATACGCAGTATTTT. Amino acid sequence: CSVEEPRISDTQYF.

The chain employs TRBV5-1 and TRBJ2-7; 11 bases map to TRBD2. Germline V gene sequence: CDR1 SGHRS, CDR2 YFSETQ. V gave up 3 bases and J gave up 2 bases; unmatched junction bases: 13. The CDR3 totals 18 residues. The CDR3: CASSSGTSGFARTYEQYF. CDR3 bases: TGCGCCAGCAGCTCGGGGACTAGCGGCTTCGCTCGGACCTACGAGCAGTACTTC. Full variable domain (rest looked up from reference TRBV5-1 and TRBJ2-7): KAGVTQTPRYLIKTRGQQVTLSCSPISGHRSVSWYQQTPGQGLQFLFEYFSETQRNKGNFPGRFSGRQFSNSRSEMNVSTLELGDSALYLCASSSGTSGFARTYEQYFGPGTRLTVT.

The chain links TRBV20-1 to TRBJ2-3; 9 nucleotides agree with TRBD2. The CDR3 consists of 16 residues. The V segment lost 3 bases and the J segment 3 bases; nucleotides outside the gene matches: 10. CDR1 is DFQATT, CDR2 SNEGSKA, per germline (reference sequence). CDR3: CSAREGLAGGTDTQYF. Written as DNA, the CDR3 is TGCAGTGCTAGGGAGGGACTAGCCGGAGGAACAGATACGCAGTATTTT.

This clonotype came up once. CDR3 residues: CASSLVQSPGSDEQFF. The CDR3 DNA follows: TGTGCCAGCAGCTTAGTTCAGTCCCCGGGGAGCGACGAGCAGTTCTTC. J is TRBJ2-1 and V is TRBV7-6; TRBD2 might be the D (5 bases). V lost 1 base and J 10 bases, leaving 20 bases between the germline ends. This CDR3 comprises 16 residues. CDR1 and CDR2 (germline): SGHVS, FNYEAQ.

This clonotype was observed a handful of times. The CDR3: CSARQAPSYEQYF. The CDR3 coding sequence is TGCAGTGCAAGACAGGCCCCCTCCTACGAGCAGTACTTC. The gene calls are TRBV20-1 and TRBJ2-7; TRBD1 might be the D (6 bases). The CDR3 is 13 amino acids. CDR1 and CDR2 from the germline V gene are DFQATT and SNEGSKA (reference sequence). V dropped 6 bases and J dropped 0 bases, with 12 bases sitting between them.

The chain is built from TRBV4-1 and TRBJ2-3; D remains ambiguous. V lost 4 bases to trimming and J lost 3 bases, with 8 bases between them. The germline V gene encodes CDR1 MGHRA and CDR2 YSYEKL. The CDR3 contains 13 residues. CDR3 sequence: CASSLTETDTQYF. CDR3 nucleotide sequence: TGCGCCAGCAGCCTCACAGAAACAGATACGCAGTATTTT.

Of note for this clonotype: A much larger clone is a single base away; this may be a read error. This rearrangement joins TRBV7-2 to TRBJ2-1, with a possible D match to TRBD1 (7 bases). The CDR3 runs to 15 residues. CDR1 and CDR2 (germline): SGHTA, FQGNSA. CDR3 protein: CAGSLGGGIGNEQFF. CDR3 bases: TGTGCCGGCAGCTTAGGAGGGGGCATAGGTAATGAGCAGTTCTTC.

With respect to this clonotype: One junction end does not reproduce the germline sequence, and a read error may be involved. This chain uses TRBV20-1 with TRBJ2-7; a possible D gene is TRBD2 (6 bases). CDR3 length: 15 amino acids. In germline, CDR1 is DFQATT, CDR2 SNEGSKA (reference sequence). CDR3 in amino acids: CRAAADERATYEQYF. DNA of the CDR3: TGCCGTGCCGCTGCCGATGAGCGGGCAACCTACGAGCAGTACTTC.

This chain links TRBV9 with TRBJ2-1, with TRBD2 matching over 9 bases. V lost 4 bases to trimming and J lost 0 bases; unmatched junction nucleotides: 17. The CDR3 is 20 residues long. Per the germline V gene, CDR1 is SGDLS and CDR2 is YYNGEE. In nucleotides, the CDR3 is TGTGCCAGCAGCCGTAGGCCTAGCGGGGCCAACTGGGGCTCCTACAATGAGCAGTTCTTC. Its protein product is CASSRRPSGANWGSYNEQFF.

This clonotype was detected a few times. V gene TRBV10-3 combines with J gene TRBJ2-5; possibly TRBD2 for D (6 bases). The CDR3 sequence is 13 residues long. Trimming took 6 bases from V and 3 from J, leaving 11 bases between them. Germline V gene sequence: CDR1 ENHRY, CDR2 SYGVKD. This CDR3 reads CAIRLAQEETQYF. The CDR3 coding sequence is TGTGCCATCAGACTAGCTCAGGAAGAGACCCAGTACTTC.

With regard to this clonotype: Mismatch with germline at one junction end may stem from a read error. The chain joins TRBV27 to TRBJ1-2; D might be TRBD1 (5 bases). This CDR3 has 15 amino acids. The germline V gene has CDR1 MNHEY and CDR2 SMNVEV (reference sequence). CDR3 sequence (DNA): TGTGCCGGCAGTTTCTTGGGGGAGGTAGACTATGGCTACACCTTC. Translated: CAGSFLGEVDYGYTF.

Of note for this clonotype: At one of its ends the junction is not consistent with the germline gene, which may arise from a read error. The V gene is TRBV11-2, the J gene TRBJ2-5; 10 bases align to TRBD2. The CDR3 extends over 14 amino acids. In germline, CDR1 is SGHAT, CDR2 FQNNGV. Written as DNA, the CDR3 is TGTGCCAGCAGCCTAGCGGGGGTACGAGAGATCCAGTACTTC. Encoded protein: CASSLAGVREIQYF.

There are a few counts of this clonotype. The chain recombines TRBV7-2 with TRBJ2-7; either TRBD1 or TRBD2 may supply D (5 bases each). The CDR3 covers 13 residues. From germline, CDR1 is SGHTA and CDR2 FQGNSA. The germline V and J ends were trimmed by 5 bases and 3 bases, with 11 bases remaining between them. CDR3 sequence reads: CASSDRDGYEQYF. The CDR3 coding sequence is TGTGCCAGCAGCGACCGGGACGGCTACGAGCAGTACTTC.